This T cell receptor (beta chain) was identified during a study of blood T cell repertoires in COVID-19. V lost 6 bases and J lost 13, with 19 bases in between. This CDR3 region has 14 residues. Germline CDR1 reads MDHEN; CDR2 reads SYDVKM. As handled by the study authors: Reference gene primer amplification yielded estimated nucleated cell counts. Repertoires were generated with immunoSEQ multiplex PCR, while TCRdb's copy carries only in-frame clones and drops some. The V and J calls and clone size come from that table; D and trimming were worked out from the DNA. The sample lists roughly 30,000 clones, approximately 81% occurring once.

This clonotype was sampled from a human donor with acute or convalescent COVID-19. The donor label of this sample is uncertain. This rearrangement joins TRBV28 to TRBJ1-6; D uncertain. Sequenced input: peripheral blood. CDR3 DNA sequence: TGTGCCAGCAGGAATCAGGCGTCTTCATCCCCCCTCCACTTT. Protein: CASRNQASSSPLHF. Using reference TRBV28 and TRBJ1-6 for the parts outside the CDR3, the full variable domain is DVKVTQSSRYLVKRTGEKVFLECVQDMDHENMFWYRQDPGLGLRLIYFSYDVKMKEKGDIPEGYSVSREKKERFSLILESASTNQTSMYLCASRNQASSSPLHFGNGTRLTVT.